This TCR beta chain was retrieved from a study of T cell repertoires in cytomegalovirus infection. Study-level information: CMV epitopes that were recently identified and HLA-C-restricted were used alongside well-studied HLA-B-restricted ones. Matching HLA type, along with CMV infection, was indicated by public TCR beta signatures.

TCRdb passed the reads through MiXCR, listing each CDR3 protein once. This sample has roughly 700,000 distinct CDR3 sequences, with 33% found just once. This clonotype was counted at least ten times. What it binds is not known. CDR1 DFQATT and CDR2 SNEGSKA come from the germline V gene (reference sequence). The CDR3 contains 14 residues. V dropped 3 bases and J dropped 3 bases, with 12 bases sitting between them. Study-wide points: Predominance within the ex vivo response was attributable to HLA-C-restricted CMV-specific TCR beta clonotypes.

V is TRBV20-1 and J is TRBJ1-5; no definite D call. The source of this sequence is a human donor in good health (CMV status not recorded). Some clones in this sample may be carry-over from other donors' samples. Source: cultured PBMCs, taken from culture after CMV antigen stimulation. The CDR3 reads CSARAAGFNQPQHF. CDR3 DNA: TGCAGTGCTAGGGCAGCGGGGTTCAATCAGCCCCAGCATTTT.